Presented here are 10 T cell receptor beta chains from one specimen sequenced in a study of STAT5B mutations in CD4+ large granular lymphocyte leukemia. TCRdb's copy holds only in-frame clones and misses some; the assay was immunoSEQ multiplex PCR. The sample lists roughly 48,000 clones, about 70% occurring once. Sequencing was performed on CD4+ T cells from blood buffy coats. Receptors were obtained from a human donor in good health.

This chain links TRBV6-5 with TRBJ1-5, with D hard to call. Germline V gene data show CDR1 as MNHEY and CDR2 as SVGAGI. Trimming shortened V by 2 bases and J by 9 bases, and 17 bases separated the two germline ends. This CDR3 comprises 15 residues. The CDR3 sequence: CASSYGAGLGWPQHF. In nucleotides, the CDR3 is TGTGCCAGCAGTTACGGCGCAGGTTTAGGGTGGCCCCAGCATTTT.

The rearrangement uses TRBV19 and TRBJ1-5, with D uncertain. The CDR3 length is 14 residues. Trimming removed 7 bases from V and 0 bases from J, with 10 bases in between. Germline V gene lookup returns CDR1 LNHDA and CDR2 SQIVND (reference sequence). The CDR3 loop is CASTEKVSNQPQHF. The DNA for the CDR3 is TGTGCCAGTACAGAAAAAGTTAGCAATCAGCCCCAGCATTTT.

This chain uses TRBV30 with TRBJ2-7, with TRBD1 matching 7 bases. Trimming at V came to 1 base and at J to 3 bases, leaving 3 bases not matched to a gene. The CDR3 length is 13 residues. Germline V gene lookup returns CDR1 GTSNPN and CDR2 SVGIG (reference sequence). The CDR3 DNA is TGTGCCTGGAGTGCCGGACAGGACTACGAGCAGTACGTC. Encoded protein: CAWSAGQDYEQYV.

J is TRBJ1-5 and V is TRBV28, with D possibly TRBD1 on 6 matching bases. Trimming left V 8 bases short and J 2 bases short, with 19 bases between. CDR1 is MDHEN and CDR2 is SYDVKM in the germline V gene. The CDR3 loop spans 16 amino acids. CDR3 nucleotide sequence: TGTGCCAGCGTGGAGGGGGGGGGCTCTGGCAATCAGCCCCAGCATTTT. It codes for CASVEGGGSGNQPQHF. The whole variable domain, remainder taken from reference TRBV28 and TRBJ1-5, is DVKVTQSSRYLVKRTGEKVFLECVQDMDHENMFWYRQDPGLGLRLIYFSYDVKMKEKGDIPEGYSVSREKKERFSLILESASTNQTSMYLCASVEGGGSGNQPQHFGDGTRLSIL.

The CDR3 protein is CASSVGTDRLPGYTF. The CDR3, as DNA: TGTGCCAGCAGTGTAGGGACCGACCGTCTCCCTGGCTACACCTTC. The chain uses TRBV6-1 and TRBJ1-2, with a tentative D call TRBD1 (5 bases). The germline V gene has CDR1 MNHNS and CDR2 SASEGT. This CDR3 has 15 residues. With 4 bases removed from V and 7 bases from J, the gap between germline ends came to 19 bases.

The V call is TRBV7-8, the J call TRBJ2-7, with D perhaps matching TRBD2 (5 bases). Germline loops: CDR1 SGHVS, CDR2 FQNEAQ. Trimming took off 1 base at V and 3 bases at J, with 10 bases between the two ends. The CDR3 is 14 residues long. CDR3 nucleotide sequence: TGTGCCAGCAGCTTAGGTCCCCGGGGCTACGAGCAGTACGTC. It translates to CASSLGPRGYEQYV.

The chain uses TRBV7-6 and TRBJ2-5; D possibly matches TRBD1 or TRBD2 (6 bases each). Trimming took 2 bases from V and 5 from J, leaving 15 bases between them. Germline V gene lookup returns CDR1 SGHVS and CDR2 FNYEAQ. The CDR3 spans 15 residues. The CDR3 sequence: CASSLRGEPPETQYF. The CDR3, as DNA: TGTGCCAGCAGCTTAAGGGGGGAGCCCCCCGAGACCCAGTACTTC.

The CDR3 nucleotides are TGTGCCAGCAGCAAATCCCCGCTGGGGGTGAACTATGGCTACACCTTC. This codes for CASSKSPLGVNYGYTF. The J gene is TRBJ1-2, the V gene TRBV21-1. TRBV21-1 is described as a pseudogene. This CDR3 contains 16 residues.

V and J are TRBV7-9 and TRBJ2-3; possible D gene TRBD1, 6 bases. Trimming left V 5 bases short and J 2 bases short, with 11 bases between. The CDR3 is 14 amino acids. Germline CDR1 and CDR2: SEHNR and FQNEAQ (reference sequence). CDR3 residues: CASSPDRPTDTQYF. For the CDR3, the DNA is TGTGCCAGCAGCCCGGACAGACCCACAGATACGCAGTATTTT.

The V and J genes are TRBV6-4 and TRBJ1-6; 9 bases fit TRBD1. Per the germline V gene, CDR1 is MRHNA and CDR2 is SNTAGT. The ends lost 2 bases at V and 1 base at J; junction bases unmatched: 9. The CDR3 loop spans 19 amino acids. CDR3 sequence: CASSDGDRVVGSYNSPLHF. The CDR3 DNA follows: TGTGCCAGCAGTGACGGGGACAGGGTCGTTGGGTCCTATAATTCACCCCTCCACTTT.